Shown below are 28 T cell receptor beta chains from a single sample sequenced in a study of T cells in Graves' hyperthyroidism and ophthalmopathy (dated by TCRdb to between 2018 and 2020). The library was built by means of multiplex PCR. Sequencing relied on an Illumina HiSeq 2000. The TCR beta CDR3 regions were amplified from RNA transcripts. The TCR CDR3 was subjected to a first round of RT-PCR using the HTBI primer set and the Qiagen OneStep RT-PCR kit. Using fastp at Q25 and MiXCR, TCRdb reprocessed the public reads and kept productive beta chains. When rows share a CDR3 protein, they turn into one entry using the most common DNA and genes. The sample yields hundreds of thousands of distinct CDR3 sequences; roughly 14% were counted once. The ten top clones hold under 15% of the sample. The specimen sequenced was blood. The receptor source for this set is a woman aged 50 to 65 with Graves' ophthalmopathy.

The chain employs TRBV30 and TRBJ1-4; no firm D call. The CDR3 spans 12 residues. Trimming removed 2 bases at V and 4 bases at J, with 5 bases between. In germline, CDR1 is GTSNPN, CDR2 SVGIG (reference sequence). The CDR3 protein is CAWSRDNEKLFF. DNA for the CDR3: TGTGCCTGGAGTAGGGATAATGAAAAACTGTTTTTT.

This clonotype was counted at least ten times. The rearrangement uses TRBV7-6 and TRBJ2-1; 13 bases are a match to TRBD2. Germline V gene data show CDR1 as SGHVS and CDR2 as FNYEAQ. This CDR3 has 17 amino acids. V was clipped by 5 bases and J by 1 base; unmatched bases: 5. The CDR3 sequence is CASSIGTSGNSYNEQFF. The CDR3, as DNA: TGTGCCAGCAGCATCGGGACTAGCGGGAATTCCTACAATGAGCAGTTCTTC.

This clonotype was recorded many times. The V call is TRBV18, the J call TRBJ2-3, with 9 bases lining up with TRBD2. The CDR3 extends over 17 amino acids. V lost 0 bases to trimming and J lost 4 bases; unmatched junction nucleotides: 8. Germline CDR1 is KGHSH and CDR2 is LQKENI. The CDR3 DNA sequence: TGTGCCAGCTCACCACCGTTTAGCGGGAGATGGGCAGATACGCAGTATTTT. This translates into CASSPPFSGRWADTQYF.

In this sample, this clonotype turned up many times. V and J are TRBV7-2 and TRBJ2-7, with 7 positions matching TRBD2. The CDR3 has 14 amino acids. V lost 4 bases to trimming and J lost 3 bases; unmatched junction nucleotides: 6. The germline CDR1 and CDR2 sequences are SGHTA and FQGNSA. The CDR3 sequence: CASSSASGVYEQYF. Here the CDR3 DNA reads TGTGCCAGCAGCTCAGCTAGCGGAGTCTACGAGCAGTACTTC. Variable domain in full (rest from reference TRBV7-2 and TRBJ2-7): GAGVSQSPSNKVTEKGKDVELRCDPISGHTALYWYRQSLGQGLEFLIYFQGNSAPDKSGLPSDRFSAERTGGSVSTLTIQRTQQEDSAVYLCASSSASGVYEQYFGPGTRLTVT.

Concerning this clonotype itself: A much more abundant neighbour one base away suggests this may be a read error. This chain joins TRBV24-1 and TRBJ2-7; no firm D call. The J call may be faulty, since TRBJ2-1 better matches the DNA end. Germline V CDR1 and CDR2: KGHDR, SFDVKD. CDR3 length: 14 amino acids. Written as DNA, the CDR3 is TGTGCCACCAGTGGCTCTAGTCGCTTCGACGAGCAGTTCTTC. Protein sequence: CATSGSSRFDEQFF.

This clonotype occurred many times. The chain is built from TRBV12-3 or TRBV12-4 and TRBJ1-1; 12 bases are shared with TRBD1. The CDR3 consists of 15 residues. The V and J ends lost 1 base and 6 bases, in that order; junction bases with no gene match: 3. CDR3 sequence reads: CASSLGGQGAPEAFF. DNA for the CDR3: TGTGCCAGCAGTTTAGGGGGACAGGGGGCCCCTGAAGCTTTCTTT.

In this sample, this clonotype turned up many times. The chain is built from TRBV7-9 and TRBJ2-1; perhaps TRBD1 as D (6 bases). V lost 5 bases, J lost 9 bases, and 17 bases lay in between. Germline V CDR1 and CDR2: SEHNR, FQNEAQ (reference sequence). There are 14 residues in the CDR3. In DNA form, the CDR3 reads TGTGCCAGCAGCCCGGGACACCGGCAGGGTGAGCAGTTCTTC. This encodes CASSPGHRQGEQFF.

This clonotype occurred many times. This rearrangement joins TRBV27 to TRBJ2-1; 7 nucleotides line up with TRBD2. The length of the CDR3 is 16 residues. The V and J ends lost 0 bases and 5 bases, in that order; junction bases with no gene match: 7. Germline V gene data show CDR1 as MNHEY and CDR2 as SMNVEV (reference sequence). CDR3 in DNA: TGTGCCAGCAGTTTATCAAGCGGGACTCGGGACAATGAGCAGTTCTTC. This translates into CASSLSSGTRDNEQFF.

At least ten counts were recorded for this clonotype. The chain couples TRBV5-1 to TRBJ2-1; the match to TRBD2 covers 10 bases. CDR3 length equals 17 residues. V was pared by 1 base and J by 6 bases, with 10 bases of the junction left unmatched. Germline V CDR1 and CDR2: SGHRS, YFSETQ. The CDR3 loop reads CASSLHIGLAAANEQFF. The DNA for the CDR3 is TGCGCCAGCAGCTTGCACATCGGACTAGCGGCCGCCAATGAGCAGTTCTTC. Full variable domain (rest looked up from reference TRBV5-1 and TRBJ2-1): KAGVTQTPRYLIKTRGQQVTLSCSPISGHRSVSWYQQTPGQGLQFLFEYFSETQRNKGNFPGRFSGRQFSNSRSEMNVSTLELGDSALYLCASSLHIGLAAANEQFFGPGTRLTVL.

This clonotype was found many times. V usage is TRBV2 and J usage is TRBJ2-7, with 9 bases fitting TRBD1. Germline CDR1 reads SNHLY; CDR2 reads FYNNEI. The CDR3 extends over 16 amino acids. V lost 8 bases to trimming and J lost 1 base; unmatched junction nucleotides: 12. The CDR3: CASLGGRTGASYEQYF. CDR3 sequence (DNA): TGTGCCAGCCTTGGGGGAAGGACAGGGGCGTCCTACGAGCAGTACTTC.

Many counts were recorded for this clonotype. This chain uses TRBV2 with TRBJ2-1, with 8 bases matching TRBD1. The CDR3 runs 14 residues. CDR1 and CDR2 from the germline V gene are SNHLY and FYNNEI. V shed 8 bases, J shed 6 bases, and the junction held 9 bases outside the gene matches. The CDR3 DNA sequence: TGTGCCAGCTTTACCGGGACAGGTTCCAATGAGCAGTTCTTC. Its protein is CASFTGTGSNEQFF. The variable domain in full, with the rest retrieved from reference TRBV2 and TRBJ2-1, is EPEVTQTPSHQVTQMGQEVILRCVPISNHLYFYWYRQILGQKVEFLVSFYNNEISEKSEIFDDQFSVERPDGSNFTLKIRSTKLEDSAMYFCASFTGTGSNEQFFGPGTRLTVL.

This clonotype occurred a few times. The chain recombines TRBV6-2 or TRBV6-3 with TRBJ1-2; D call uncertain. There are 14 residues in the CDR3. CDR1 MNHEY and CDR2 SVGEGT come from the germline V gene. V lost 6 bases to trimming and J lost 1 base, with 12 bases between them. The CDR3 reads CASRESGSNYGYTF. Here the CDR3 DNA reads TGTGCCAGCAGGGAGTCCGGGAGTAACTATGGCTACACCTTC.

This sequence joins TRBV5-1 and TRBJ2-3; 9 nucleotides match TRBD1. Germline V gene lookup returns CDR1 SGHRS and CDR2 YFSETQ. CDR3 size: 15 residues. The ends lost 1 base at V and 4 bases at J; junction bases unmatched: 4. CDR3 nucleotides: TGCGCCAGCAGCTTGATGGGACAGGGCCCAGATACGCAGTATTTT. Translating gives CASSLMGQGPDTQYF.

This clonotype was seen at least ten times. This chain connects TRBV27 to TRBJ2-7; 8 nucleotides align to TRBD2. The CDR3 has 15 amino acids. The junction had 14 bases not matched to a gene; V was cut back by 6 bases and J by 7 bases. Germline V gene sequence: CDR1 MNHEY, CDR2 SMNVEV (reference sequence). In DNA form, the CDR3 reads TGTGCCAGCAGCGGGTATAGCGGGGCCCCGCTTGAGCAGTACTTC. Protein product: CASSGYSGAPLEQYF.

Points on this clonotype: A much larger clone lies a single base off, so this may be a read error. The chain has TRBV20-1 and TRBJ2-5; unclear D gene. V was pared by 3 bases and J by 5 bases, with 7 bases between. There are 11 residues in the CDR3. Germline V CDR1 and CDR2: DFQATT, SNEGSKA (reference sequence). DNA for the CDR3: TGCAGTGCTAGCATTCCGGAGACCCAGTACTTC. Its translation: CSASIPETQYF.

This clonotype was counted ten times or more. V and J are TRBV29-1 and TRBJ1-1, with D possibly being TRBD1 (5 bases). V was trimmed by 7 bases and J by 0 bases, leaving 12 bases between them. CDR1 is SQVTM and CDR2 is ANQGSEA in the germline V gene. This CDR3 is 13 amino acids long. CDR3: CSGSGPMNTEAFF. Here the CDR3 DNA reads TGCAGCGGCTCGGGACCCATGAACACTGAAGCTTTCTTT.

This clonotype was picked up a small number of times. V gene TRBV3-2 combines with J gene TRBJ2-7; the table's D call, TRBD1, was not checked against the DNA. TRBV3-2 is a pseudogene locus. The CDR3 spans 16 residues. This chain's CDR3 is CASSYPGGPRSYEQYF. The CDR3 DNA reads as TGTGCCAGCAGCTATCCTGGGGGACCCCGCTCCTACGAGCAGTACTTC.

As regards this clonotype: The conserved phenylalanine or tryptophan normally closing the CDR3 is absent here, so this likely arose from a read error. The chain combines TRBV9 with TRBJ1-4; no clear D gene. Trimming left V 0 bases short and J 3 bases short, with 9 bases between. Germline loops: CDR1 SGDLS, CDR2 YYNGEE. This CDR3 is 15 amino acids long. In DNA, the CDR3 is TGTGCCAGCAGCGTAGAGGGCAGTTCTAATGAAAAACTGTTTCTT. Its translation: CASSVEGSSNEKLFL.

The rearrangement uses TRBV20-1 and TRBJ1-1; D gene uncertain. The V and J ends lost 4 bases and 2 bases respectively, with 14 bases between them. CDR3 length: 14 amino acids. Germline CDR1 and CDR2: DFQATT and SNEGSKA (reference sequence). The CDR3: CSAMEAVANTEAFF. CDR3 nucleotides: TGCAGTGCTATGGAGGCAGTAGCAAACACTGAAGCTTTCTTT.

This clonotype appeared many times. This chain connects TRBV24-1 to TRBJ2-1; TRBD2 might be the D (5 bases). CDR1 and CDR2 (germline): KGHDR, SFDVKD. The CDR3 has 13 amino acids. V was pared by 8 bases and J by 7 bases, with 14 bases between. This CDR3 is CATNSGTRNEQFF. The CDR3 DNA is TGTGCCACCAACTCAGGTACTAGGAATGAGCAGTTCTTC.

This clonotype was counted many times. This chain connects TRBV7-9 to TRBJ2-3; possible D gene TRBD1, 5 bases. The CDR3 loop spans 15 amino acids. From germline, CDR1 is SEHNR and CDR2 FQNEAQ (reference sequence). V was cut by 2 bases and J by 1 base, with 10 bases left in between. The chain's CDR3 is CASSLRLGGTDTQYF. The CDR3 coding sequence is TGTGCCAGCAGCTTACGGCTAGGGGGCACAGATACGCAGTATTTT. Based on the CDR3 plus reference TRBV7-9 and TRBJ2-3, the full variable domain is DTGVSQNPRHKITKRGQNVTFRCDPISEHNRLYWYRQTLGQGPEFLTYFQNEAQLEKSRLLSDRFSAERPKGSFSTLEIQRTEQGDSAMYLCASSLRLGGTDTQYFGPGTRLTVL.

This clonotype was counted at least ten times. The chain uses TRBV7-3 and TRBJ2-1; 9 bases line up with TRBD2. The junction had 16 bases not matched to a gene; V was cut back by 4 bases and J by 6 bases. This CDR3 region has 18 residues. CDR1 is SGHTA and CDR2 is FQGTGA in the germline V gene. The CDR3 DNA follows: TGTGCCAGCAGCTCGACGAGACAGGGACTAGCAGGTCCCAATGAGCAGTTCTTC. Protein sequence: CASSSTRQGLAGPNEQFF.

J is TRBJ2-5 and V is TRBV6-1; perhaps TRBD2 as D (5 bases). Germline CDR1 is MNHNS and CDR2 is SASEGT. The V end was cut by 6 bases, the J end by 4 bases, with 12 bases between. The CDR3 sequence is 13 residues long. The CDR3 region has the DNA TGTGCCAGCAGCTCGGGAAGCATAGAGACCCAGTACTTC. It codes for CASSSGSIETQYF.

This clonotype was detected many times. The chain couples TRBV5-6 to TRBJ2-7, with no clear D. Germline loops: CDR1 SGHDT, CDR2 YYEEEE. CDR3 length: 14 residues. Trimming stripped 6 bases from V and 2 bases from J, with 15 bases between. CDR3 DNA: TGTGCCAGCACCCAAAGAGGTCTCCCCTACGAGCAGTACTTC. Translated, it gives CASTQRGLPYEQYF. Variable domain in full (rest from reference TRBV5-6 and TRBJ2-7): DAGVTQSPTHLIKTRGQQVTLRCSPKSGHDTVSWYQQALGQGPQFIFQYYEEEERQRGNFPDRFSGHQFPNYSSELNVNALLLGDSALYLCASTQRGLPYEQYFGPGTRLTVT.

This clonotype came up a few times. V is TRBV19 and J is TRBJ1-5; D not resolved. The V end lost 3 bases, the J end lost 1 base, and 16 bases lay between the germline ends. CDR3 length: 17 residues. CDR1 is LNHDA and CDR2 is SQIVND in the germline V gene (reference sequence). CDR3 coding DNA: TGTGCCAGTAGTATTGGGGTCGGGGAAGGAAGCAATCAGCCCCAGCATTTT. This translates into CASSIGVGEGSNQPQHF.

Many counts were recorded for this clonotype. The V gene is TRBV4-2, the J gene TRBJ2-4, with no clear D. V was cut by 3 bases and J by 0 bases, with 6 bases left in between. Germline V gene lookup returns CDR1 LGHNA and CDR2 YNFKEQ. The CDR3 runs 14 residues. CDR3 sequence: CASSQALAKNIQYF. Here the CDR3 DNA reads TGTGCCAGCAGCCAGGCGCTAGCCAAAAACATTCAGTACTTC.

This clonotype occurred many times. The CDR3 protein is CSARVASGKSYNEQFF. Written as DNA, the CDR3 is TGCAGTGCTAGAGTGGCTAGCGGGAAGTCCTACAATGAGCAGTTCTTC. This chain joins TRBV20-1 and TRBJ2-1; 9 bases align to TRBD2. The CDR3 has 16 amino acids. The germline V gene has CDR1 DFQATT and CDR2 SNEGSKA (reference sequence). V shed 1 base and J 1 base; nucleotides not matched to a gene: 5.

The V and J genes are TRBV7-2 and TRBJ2-1, with 7 bases lining up with TRBD2. Germline CDR1 reads SGHTA; CDR2 reads FQGNSA. The trim removed 7 bases at V and 14 bases at J, leaving 11 bases unmatched. This CDR3 contains 12 residues. The CDR3 DNA reads TGTGCCAGCAACCCGGCTAGCGGAGAGGAGTTCTTC. It yields the protein CASNPASGEEFF.